A single TCR beta chain is shown here with its context. The data derive from a study of control samples from healthy donors and cancer patients. Some clones are missing from TCRdb's copy, which holds only in-frame ones; the method was immunoSEQ multiplex PCR. The sample consists of 150,000 to 200,000 clones, under 95% of them appearing once. The trim removed 6 bases at V and 0 bases at J, leaving 7 bases unmatched. The CDR3 has 15 amino acids. CDR1 LNHDA and CDR2 SQIVND come from the germline V gene (reference sequence). The V call is TRBV19, the J call TRBJ2-7; 8 bases are shared with TRBD2. The TCR originated in a woman under 30 in good health. Sequenced: blood. The CDR3 reads CASRDLAGSSYEQYF. Here the CDR3 DNA reads TGTGCCAGTAGAGACCTAGCGGGTAGCTCCTACGAGCAGTACTTC.